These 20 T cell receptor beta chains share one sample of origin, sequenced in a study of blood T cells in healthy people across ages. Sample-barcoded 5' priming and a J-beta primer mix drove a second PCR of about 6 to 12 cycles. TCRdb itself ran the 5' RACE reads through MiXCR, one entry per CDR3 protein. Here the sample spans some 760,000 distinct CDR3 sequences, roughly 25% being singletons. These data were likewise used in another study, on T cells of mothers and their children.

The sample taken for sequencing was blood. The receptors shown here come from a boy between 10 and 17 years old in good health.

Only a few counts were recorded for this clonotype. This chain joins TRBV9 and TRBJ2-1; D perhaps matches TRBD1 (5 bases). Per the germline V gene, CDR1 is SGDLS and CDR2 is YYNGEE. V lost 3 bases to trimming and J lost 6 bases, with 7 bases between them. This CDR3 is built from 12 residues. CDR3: CASSDRFNEQFF. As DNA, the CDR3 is TGTGCCAGCAGCGACAGGTTCAATGAGCAGTTCTTC.

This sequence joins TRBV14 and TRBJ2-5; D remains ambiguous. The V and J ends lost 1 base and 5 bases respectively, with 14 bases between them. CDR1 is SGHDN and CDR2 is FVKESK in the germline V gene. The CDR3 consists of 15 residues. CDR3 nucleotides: TGTGCCAGCAGCCAAGGGACGAGGAATCGGGAGACCCAGTACTTC. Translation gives CASSQGTRNRETQYF.

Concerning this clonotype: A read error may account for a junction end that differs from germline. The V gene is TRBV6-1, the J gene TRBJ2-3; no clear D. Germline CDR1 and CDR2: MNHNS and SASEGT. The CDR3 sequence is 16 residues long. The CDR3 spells CASSERAAPGGDAQYF. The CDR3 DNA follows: TGTGCCAGCAGTGAAAGGGCCGCCCCGGGTGGAGATGCGCAGTATTTT.

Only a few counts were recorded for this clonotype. CDR3: CARDRGPGNTIYF. CDR3 DNA: TGTGCCAGGGACAGGGGCCCTGGAAACACCATATATTTT. The V call is TRBV30, the J call TRBJ1-3, with 10 bases matching TRBD1. The CDR3 covers 13 residues. The germline V gene has CDR1 GTSNPN and CDR2 SVGIG (reference sequence). V lost 8 bases and J lost 2; bases outside the gene matches: 3. Looking up the rest from reference TRBV30 and TRBJ1-3 gives the full variable domain: SQTIHQWPATLVQPVGSPLSLECTVEGTSNPNLYWYRQAAGRGLQLLFYSVGIGQISSEVPQNLSASRPQDRQFILSSKKLLLSDSGFYLCARDRGPGNTIYFGEGSWLTVV.

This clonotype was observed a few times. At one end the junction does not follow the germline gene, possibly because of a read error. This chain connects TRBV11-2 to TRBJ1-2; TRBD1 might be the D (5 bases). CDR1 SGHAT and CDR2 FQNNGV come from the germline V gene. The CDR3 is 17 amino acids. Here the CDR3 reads CTSSSYYNQGSGYGYTF. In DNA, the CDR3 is TGTACCAGCAGCTCATATTACAATCAGGGTTCTGGCTATGGCTACACCTTC.

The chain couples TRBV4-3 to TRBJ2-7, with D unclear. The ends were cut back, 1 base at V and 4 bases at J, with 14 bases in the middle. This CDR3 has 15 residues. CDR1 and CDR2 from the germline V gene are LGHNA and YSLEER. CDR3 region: CASSQVPGKGYEQYF. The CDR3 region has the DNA TGCGCCAGCAGCCAAGTACCTGGGAAAGGTTACGAGCAGTACTTC.

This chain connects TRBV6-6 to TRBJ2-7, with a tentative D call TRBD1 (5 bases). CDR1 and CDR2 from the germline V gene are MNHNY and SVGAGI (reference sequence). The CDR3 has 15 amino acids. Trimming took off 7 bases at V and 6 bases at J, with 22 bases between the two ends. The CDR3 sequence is CASTDLTADPSEQYF. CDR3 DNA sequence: TGTGCCAGCACCGATCTGACAGCCGACCCCTCCGAGCAGTACTTC.

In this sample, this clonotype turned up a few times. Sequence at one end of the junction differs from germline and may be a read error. For the CDR3, the DNA is TGTGCCAGCGGCTTAGACAGGGTCCAAGAGACCCAGTACTTC. Protein product: CASGLDRVQETQYF. The genes are TRBV7-9 and TRBJ2-5; TRBD1 matches at 7 bases. CDR1 SEHNR and CDR2 FQNEAQ come from the germline V gene (reference sequence). This CDR3 is 14 amino acids long. The full variable domain, with the rest looked up from reference TRBV7-9 and TRBJ2-5, is DTGVSQNPRHKITKRGQNVTFRCDPISEHNRLYWYRQTLGQGPEFLTYFQNEAQLEKSRLLSDRFSAERPKGSFSTLEIQRTEQGDSAMYLCASGLDRVQETQYFGPGTRLLVL.

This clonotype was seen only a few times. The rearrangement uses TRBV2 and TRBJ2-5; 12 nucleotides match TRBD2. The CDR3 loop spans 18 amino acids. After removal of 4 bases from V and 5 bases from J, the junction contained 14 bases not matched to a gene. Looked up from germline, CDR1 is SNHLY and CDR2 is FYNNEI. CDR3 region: CASSVASLAGGPRETQYF. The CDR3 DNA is TGTGCCAGCAGTGTAGCAAGTCTAGCGGGAGGGCCCCGGGAGACCCAGTACTTC.

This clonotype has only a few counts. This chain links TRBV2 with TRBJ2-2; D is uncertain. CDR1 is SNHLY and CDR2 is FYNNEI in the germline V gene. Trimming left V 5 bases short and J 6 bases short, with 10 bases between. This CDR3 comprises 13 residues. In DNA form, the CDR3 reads TGTGCCAGCAGTTACGACATTCCCGGGGAGCTGTTTTTT. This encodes CASSYDIPGELFF. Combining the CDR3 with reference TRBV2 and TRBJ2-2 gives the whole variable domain EPEVTQTPSHQVTQMGQEVILRCVPISNHLYFYWYRQILGQKVEFLVSFYNNEISEKSEIFDDQFSVERPDGSNFTLKIRSTKLEDSAMYFCASSYDIPGELFFGEGSRLTVL.

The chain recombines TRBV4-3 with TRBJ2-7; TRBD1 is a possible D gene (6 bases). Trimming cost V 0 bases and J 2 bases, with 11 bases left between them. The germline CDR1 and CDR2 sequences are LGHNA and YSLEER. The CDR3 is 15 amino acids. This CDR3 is CASSQDETGPYEQYF. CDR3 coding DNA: TGCGCCAGCAGCCAAGATGAGACAGGCCCCTACGAGCAGTACTTC.

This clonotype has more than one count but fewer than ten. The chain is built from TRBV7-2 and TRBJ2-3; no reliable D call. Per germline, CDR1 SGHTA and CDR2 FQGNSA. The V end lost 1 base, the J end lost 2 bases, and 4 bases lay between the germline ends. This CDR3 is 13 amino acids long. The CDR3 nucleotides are TGTGCCAGCAGCTTAGTGACCACAGATACGCAGTATTTT. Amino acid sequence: CASSLVTTDTQYF. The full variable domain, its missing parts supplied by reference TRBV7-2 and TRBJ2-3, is GAGVSQSPSNKVTEKGKDVELRCDPISGHTALYWYRQSLGQGLEFLIYFQGNSAPDKSGLPSDRFSAERTGGSVSTLTIQRTQQEDSAVYLCASSLVTTDTQYFGPGTRLTVL.

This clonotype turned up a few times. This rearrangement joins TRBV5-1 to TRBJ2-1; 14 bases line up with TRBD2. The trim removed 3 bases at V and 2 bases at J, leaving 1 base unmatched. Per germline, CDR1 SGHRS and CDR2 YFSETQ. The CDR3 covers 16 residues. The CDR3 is CASSWGLAGAYNEQFF. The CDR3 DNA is TGCGCCAGCAGCTGGGGACTAGCGGGAGCCTACAATGAGCAGTTCTTC.

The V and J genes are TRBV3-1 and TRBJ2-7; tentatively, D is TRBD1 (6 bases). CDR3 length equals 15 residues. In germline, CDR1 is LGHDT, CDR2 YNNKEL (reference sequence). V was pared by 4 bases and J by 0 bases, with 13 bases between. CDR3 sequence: CASSPRGRPSYEQYF. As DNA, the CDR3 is TGTGCCAGCAGCCCCAGGGGACGTCCCTCCTACGAGCAGTACTTC.

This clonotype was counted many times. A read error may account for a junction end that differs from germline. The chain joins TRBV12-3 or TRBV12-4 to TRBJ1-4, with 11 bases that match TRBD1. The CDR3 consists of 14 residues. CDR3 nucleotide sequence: TGCGCCAGCAGCCTCGGGACAGGGGGTGAAAAACTGTTTTTT. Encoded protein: CASSLGTGGEKLFF.

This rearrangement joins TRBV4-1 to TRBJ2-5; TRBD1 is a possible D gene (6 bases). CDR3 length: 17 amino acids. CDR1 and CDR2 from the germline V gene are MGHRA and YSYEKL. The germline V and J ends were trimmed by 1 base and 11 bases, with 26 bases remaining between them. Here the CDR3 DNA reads TGCGCCAGCAGCCAAGGGTACCCCGGGACATTCTTCTATGAGCAGTACTTC. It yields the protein CASSQGYPGTFFYEQYF.

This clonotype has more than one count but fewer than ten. The CDR3 loop reads CASADRLSYEQYF. CDR3 sequence (DNA): TGTGCCAGCGCAGACAGGCTCTCCTACGAGCAGTACTTC. The rearrangement links TRBV2 to TRBJ2-5, with TRBD1 as a possible D gene (6 bases). The J call may not be correct, given that the DNA end is closer to TRBJ2-7. Germline assignment: CDR1 SNHLY and CDR2 FYNNEI. The CDR3 is 13 residues long.

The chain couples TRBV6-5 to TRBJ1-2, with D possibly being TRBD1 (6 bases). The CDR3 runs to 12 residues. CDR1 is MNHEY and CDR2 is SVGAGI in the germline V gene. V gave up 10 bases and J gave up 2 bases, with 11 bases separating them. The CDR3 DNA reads TGTGCCACACGACAGGAGAACTATGGCTACACCTTC. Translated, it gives CATRQENYGYTF.

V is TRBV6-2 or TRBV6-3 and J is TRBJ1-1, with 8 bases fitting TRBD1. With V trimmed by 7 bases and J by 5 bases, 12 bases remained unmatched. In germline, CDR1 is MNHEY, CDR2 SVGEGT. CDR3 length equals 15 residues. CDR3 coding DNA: TGTGCCAGCACAACTCAGGGGGCAAGAGGAACTGAAGCTTTCTTT. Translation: CASTTQGARGTEAFF.

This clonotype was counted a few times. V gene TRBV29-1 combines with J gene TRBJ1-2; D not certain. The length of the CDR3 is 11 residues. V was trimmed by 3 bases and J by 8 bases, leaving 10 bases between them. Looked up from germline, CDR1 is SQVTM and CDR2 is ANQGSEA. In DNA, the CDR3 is TGCAGCGTTGACCCGCAGTCGGGCTACACCTTC. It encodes CSVDPQSGYTF.